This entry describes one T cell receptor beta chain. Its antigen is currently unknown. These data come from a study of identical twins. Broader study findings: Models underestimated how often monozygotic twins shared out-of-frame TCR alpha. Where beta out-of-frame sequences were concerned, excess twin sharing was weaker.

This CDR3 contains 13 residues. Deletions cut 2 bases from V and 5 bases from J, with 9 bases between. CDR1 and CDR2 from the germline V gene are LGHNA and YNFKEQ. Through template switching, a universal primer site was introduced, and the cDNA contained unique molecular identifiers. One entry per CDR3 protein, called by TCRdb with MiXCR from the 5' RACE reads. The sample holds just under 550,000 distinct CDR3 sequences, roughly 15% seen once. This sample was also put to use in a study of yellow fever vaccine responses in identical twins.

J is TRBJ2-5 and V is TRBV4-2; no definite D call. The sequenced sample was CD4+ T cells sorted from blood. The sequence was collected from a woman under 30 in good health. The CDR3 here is CASSQPPRETQYF. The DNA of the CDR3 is TGTGCCAGCAGCCAACCACCCAGGGAGACCCAGTACTTC.